This T cell receptor (beta chain) originates from a study of blood T cell repertoires in COVID-19. For the study at large: T cells, B-cell-depleted T cells, or PBMCs provided the cDNA or gDNA that served as material.

The assay was immunoSEQ multiplex PCR, and TCRdb's table has in-frame clones only and misses some. This sample has around 120,000 clones, with around 86% found just once. J was trimmed by 5 bases and V by 1 base; bases with no gene match: 4. The CDR3 has 15 residues. CDR1 and CDR2 (germline): KGHDR, SFDVKD. The J gene is TRBJ2-3, the V gene TRBV24-1, with TRBD1 matching over 8 bases. The source is an older woman with acute or convalescent COVID-19. The source material was peripheral blood. This chain's CDR3 is CATSDFDRGGDTQYF. In nucleotides, the CDR3 is TGTGCCACCAGTGATTTCGACAGGGGAGGAGATACGCAGTATTTT.